Listed here are 7 T cell receptor beta chains from one sample, sequenced in a study of shared clonotypes between healthy human individuals. Libraries were prepared by immunoSEQ multiplex PCR; TCRdb keeps only in-frame clonotypes and omits some of them. Of approximately 1,500,000 clones in the sample, 95% to 99% are singletons; the top ten hold less than 0.55%. The sequenced sample consisted of naive CD4+ T cells sorted from blood. Described subset: CD45RA+ positively selected. These receptors all come from a man under 40 in good health.

The V and J genes are TRBV11-2 and TRBJ2-7; TRBD2 agrees at 7 bases. Germline V gene lookup returns CDR1 SGHAT and CDR2 FQNNGV. Trimming removed 4 bases from V and 2 bases from J; junction bases left unmatched: 14. The length of the CDR3 is 17 residues. The CDR3 sequence is CASSSTGGSSFTYEQYF. CDR3 DNA: TGTGCCAGCAGCTCCACCGGGGGGTCGTCATTCACCTACGAGCAGTACTTC.

The chain is built from TRBV6-1 and TRBJ1-5; D ambiguous. V lost 3 bases, J lost 3 bases, and 3 bases lay in between. The CDR3 is 12 amino acids. Per germline, CDR1 MNHNS and CDR2 SASEGT. The CDR3 DNA follows: TGTGCCAGCAGTGATAACAATCAGCCCCAGCATTTT. Amino acids: CASSDNNQPQHF.

V gene TRBV4-1 combines with J gene TRBJ1-1; TRBD1 might be the D (6 bases). V was trimmed by 6 bases and J by 10 bases, leaving 21 bases between them. Per germline, CDR1 MGHRA and CDR2 YSYEKL. The CDR3 sequence is 14 residues long. As DNA, the CDR3 is TGCGCCAGCAGGCCCCTCCGGGACACGGGTGGAGCTTTCTTT. The encoded protein is CASRPLRDTGGAFF.

Note on this clone: In the same sample, other DNA sequences code for this CDR3. The rearrangement joins TRBV30 to TRBJ2-5; D gene unclear. The CDR3 loop spans 12 amino acids. The germline V gene encodes CDR1 GTSNPN and CDR2 SVGIG (reference sequence). Trimming stripped 1 base from V and 5 bases from J, with 8 bases between. CDR3 in DNA: TGTGCCTGGAGTGGGCTGGGGGAGACCCAGTACTTC. Its protein is CAWSGLGETQYF.

In the case of this clone: Other DNA sequences in this specimen translate into the identical CDR3. The chain has TRBV5-8 and TRBJ2-7; maybe TRBD2 (6 bases). In germline, CDR1 is SGHTS, CDR2 YDEGEE. Trimming took off 0 bases at V and 1 base at J, with 8 bases between the two ends. There are 14 residues in the CDR3. In nucleotides, the CDR3 is TGTGCCAGCAGCTTGGGACTAGTATCCTACGAGCAGTACTTC. This codes for CASSLGLVSYEQYF.

V usage is TRBV7-2 and J usage is TRBJ2-2; 12 positions agree with TRBD1. Germline V lookup: CDR1 SGHTA, CDR2 FQGNSA. Trimming removed 2 bases from V and 7 bases from J; junction bases left unmatched: 5. The CDR3 spans 16 residues. In DNA, the CDR3 is TGTGCCAGCAGCTTACTGGGACAGGGGGCTATCGGGGAGCTGTTTTTT. It yields the protein CASSLLGQGAIGELFF.

The rearrangement uses TRBV5-4 and TRBJ2-7; D is possibly TRBD1 or TRBD2 (6 bases each). Trimming took off 5 bases at V and 0 bases at J, with 18 bases between the two ends. Germline V CDR1 and CDR2: SGHNT, YYREEE (reference sequence). The CDR3 is 16 residues long. The CDR3 nucleotides read TGTGCCAGCAGTGGGGGGCTAGCGTTGAGCTCCTACGAGCAGTACTTC. Translated, it gives CASSGGLALSSYEQYF.